This T cell receptor beta chain came from a study of T cells in narcolepsy. The overall study: Donors had narcolepsy type 1 or type 2, or were healthy controls. Study-level points and caveats: Comparing one patient's CSF and blood CD4+ clonotypes highlighted HCRT- and TRIB2-specific autoreactive clonotypes.

This CDR3 contains 14 residues. V lost 7 bases and J 0 bases, leaving 11 bases between the germline ends. Germline-derived CDR1 and CDR2 are SGHVS and FNYEAQ. This clone was detected only once. The target antigen is unknown. Method: immunoSEQ multiplex PCR; TCRdb's copy keeps in-frame clones and lacks some. This table holds under 40,000 clones, roughly 80% found once. This clonotype was obtained from a human donor with narcolepsy. Sequencing was carried out using CD45RA- memory CD4+ T cells from PBMCs. The V and J genes are TRBV7-6 and TRBJ2-3; no firm D call. The CDR3 DNA reads TGTGCCAGCACCTCGCTGGTTAGCACAGATACGCAGTATTTT. Its protein product is CASTSLVSTDTQYF.